The next 29 T cell receptor beta chains were all read from a single sample in a study of T cells in Graves' hyperthyroidism and ophthalmopathy. Amplification yielded TCR beta CDR3 regions, with RNA transcripts as the source. With the HTBI primer set, the TCR CDR3 went through a first round of RT-PCR. TCRdb recomputed calls from the multiplex PCR reads with MiXCR, one row per CDR3 protein. The sample includes nearly 600,000 distinct CDR3 sequences, approximately 14% of them seen just once. Input material: blood. These receptors were collected from a woman in her twenties or thirties with Graves' hyperthyroidism that later progressed to Graves' ophthalmopathy.

The V and J genes are TRBV7-2 and TRBJ1-2; D gene unclear. V was pared by 3 bases and J by 4 bases, with 9 bases between. This CDR3 comprises 13 residues. The V gene's germline CDR1 is SGHTA and CDR2 FQGNSA. This chain's CDR3 is CASSFGEIYGYTF. The CDR3, as DNA: TGTGCCAGCAGCTTTGGGGAGATCTATGGCTACACCTTC.

This rearrangement joins TRBV5-6 to TRBJ2-1; 7 nucleotides align to TRBD2. The CDR3 runs 16 residues. CDR1 is SGHDT, CDR2 YYEEEE, per germline. V trimming: 0 bases; J trimming: 7 bases; junction bases outside the gene matches: 10. The CDR3 DNA is TGTGCCAGCAGCTTGGCCTGGGGGGGAGTTCGGAATGAGCAGTTCTTC. This codes for CASSLAWGGVRNEQFF.

This clonotype was seen ten or more times. This chain connects TRBV20-1 to TRBJ1-1, with 7 bases aligning to TRBD1. Trimming at V came to 4 bases and at J to 3 bases, leaving 8 bases not matched to a gene. Looked up from germline, CDR1 is DFQATT and CDR2 is SNEGSKA (reference sequence). This CDR3 is built from 14 residues. The CDR3 DNA follows: TGCAGTGCTAAATTTTCTCAGGGGGACACTGAAGCTTTCTTT. Its translation: CSAKFSQGDTEAFF.

For this clonotype: It is likely a read error, because the conserved phenylalanine at the end of the CDR3 is missing. No DNA is shown, since the ends of the CDR3 on it are uncertain; the CDR3 is the one TCRdb lists. The V gene is TRBV20-1, the J gene TRBJ1-1; the D call of TRBD1 is as the table states it, not checked on the DNA. The CDR3 is 13 amino acids in total, end residues counted. Germline V lookup: CDR1 DFQATT, CDR2 SNEGSKA (reference sequence). CDR3 sequence: CRTIGHLNTEGFV.

As for this clonotype: Being one base from a much bigger clone, this may be a read error. The chain uses TRBV12-3 or TRBV12-4 and TRBJ1-5; D is unclear. CDR3 length: 15 amino acids. CDR3 coding DNA: TGTGCCAGCAGTCCCTCGTCGGGCCGAAATCCGCCCCAGCATTTT. This codes for CASSPSSGRNPPQHF.

This clonotype was recorded many times. The chain couples TRBV6-1 to TRBJ2-7, with unresolved D. Germline V gene lookup returns CDR1 MNHNS and CDR2 SASEGT. V lost 4 bases to trimming and J lost 1 base, with 8 bases between them. The CDR3 spans 13 residues. The CDR3 bases are TGTGCCAGCAGTGTATATAGGTCCTACGAGCAGTACTTC. Translated: CASSVYRSYEQYF.

Only a few counts were recorded for this clonotype. The J gene is TRBJ2-7, the V gene TRBV27; 8 bases agree with TRBD2. Germline trimming cut 5 bases from V and 2 bases from J; bases unmatched to any gene: 5. This CDR3 has 14 residues. Germline-derived CDR1 and CDR2 are MNHEY and SMNVEV (reference sequence). CDR3 protein: CASSNLAGAYEQYF. The CDR3 DNA reads as TGTGCCAGCAGTAATCTAGCGGGTGCCTACGAGCAGTACTTC.

This clonotype showed up many times. V usage is TRBV24-1 and J usage is TRBJ2-1, with D unclear. Deletions cut 8 bases from V and 3 bases from J, with 16 bases between. The CDR3 length is 15 residues. Per germline, CDR1 KGHDR and CDR2 SFDVKD. CDR3 DNA sequence: TGTGCCACCAAGGAAGGAGACACCAACTACAATGAGCAGTTCTTC. It specifies CATKEGDTNYNEQFF.

This clonotype was seen repeatedly, ten times or more. The chain has TRBV10-3 and TRBJ1-2, with TRBD1 as a possible D gene (6 bases). The CDR3 has 13 residues. With 10 bases removed from V and 6 bases from J, the gap between germline ends came to 18 bases. Germline CDR1 is ENHRY and CDR2 is SYGVKD. CDR3 coding DNA: TGTGCCACCACAACGGAGGGGGGAAATGGCTACACCTTC. Encoded protein: CATTTEGGNGYTF.

This clonotype has a count of ten or more. The chain links TRBV7-8 to TRBJ2-1, with a weak D call TRBD2 (5 bases). The CDR3 is 14 amino acids. Per germline, CDR1 SGHVS and CDR2 FQNEAQ. Trimming left V 2 bases short and J 4 bases short, with 9 bases between. CDR3 nucleotides: TGTGCCAGCAGCTTATACAGCGGTTACAATGAGCAGTTCTTC. The encoded protein is CASSLYSGYNEQFF.

CDR3 in DNA: TGTGCCACCACGGGACACTCCACCGGGGAGCTGTTTTTT. The encoded protein is CATTGHSTGELFF. This rearrangement joins TRBV19 to TRBJ2-2, with a tentative D call TRBD1 (6 bases). There are 13 residues in the CDR3. The V gene's germline CDR1 is LNHDA and CDR2 SQIVND (reference sequence). The ends were cut back, 10 bases at V and 4 bases at J, with 13 bases in the middle. Using reference TRBV19 and TRBJ2-2 for the parts outside the CDR3, the full variable domain is DGGITQSPKYLFRKEGQNVTLSCEQNLNHDAMYWYRQDPGQGLRLIYYSQIVNDFQKGDIAEGYSVSREKKESFPLTVTSAQKNPTAFYLCATTGHSTGELFFGEGSRLTVL.

This clonotype occurred a few times. A read error may explain this, as a much larger clone is one base away. V usage is TRBV7-2 and J usage is TRBJ1-1; 9 nucleotides agree with TRBD1. Germline V gives CDR1 SGHTA, CDR2 FQGNSA. There are 17 residues in the CDR3. The CDR3 sequence is CPSSPEWTGERNTEAFF. The CDR3 coding sequence is TGTCCCAGCAGCCCGGAATGGACAGGGGAACGGAACACTGAAGCTTTCTTT. Looking up the rest from reference TRBV7-2 and TRBJ1-1 gives the full variable domain: GAGVSQSPSNKVTEKGKDVELRCDPISGHTALYWYRQSLGQGLEFLIYFQGNSAPDKSGLPSDRFSAERTGGSVSTLTIQRTQQEDSAVYLCPSSPEWTGERNTEAFFGQGTRLTVV.

CDR3 bases: TGCGCCAGCAGCCAAGATTGGGCCCAGGGTCCAGATACGCAGTATTTT. This sequence encodes CASSQDWAQGPDTQYF. This chain uses TRBV4-3 with TRBJ2-3; tentatively, D is TRBD1 (5 bases). The V and J ends lost 0 bases and 4 bases respectively, with 14 bases between them. CDR3 length: 16 residues. From germline, CDR1 is LGHNA and CDR2 YSLEER.

In its sample, this clonotype was seen many times. The J gene is TRBJ2-3, the V gene TRBV7-3; the D call may be TRBD1 or TRBD2 (5 bases each). V shed 3 bases and J shed 8 bases, with 15 bases lying between them. Germline V gene sequence: CDR1 SGHTA, CDR2 FQGTGA. The CDR3 runs 14 residues. DNA of the CDR3: TGTGCCAGCAGCTTGACAGCGGCACCCAGTACGCAGTATTTT. Encoded protein: CASSLTAAPSTQYF.

This clonotype appeared a few times. The chain links TRBV9 to TRBJ1-6; TRBD1 matches 9 bases. Trimming took 4 bases from V and 7 from J; bases not matched to a gene: 9. CDR1 is SGDLS, CDR2 YYNGEE, per germline. The CDR3 has 16 residues. The CDR3 spells CASSKEPGTGNSPLHF. The CDR3 DNA sequence: TGTGCCAGCAGCAAAGAACCCGGGACAGGGAATTCACCCCTCCACTTT.

This clonotype was observed at least ten times. The chain couples TRBV24-1 to TRBJ2-1; 11 bases agree with TRBD2. The CDR3 runs to 17 residues. Germline V gene sequence: CDR1 KGHDR, CDR2 SFDVKD. V lost 5 bases and J lost 10; bases outside the gene matches: 15. The CDR3 DNA reads TGTGCCACCAGTGGTAAGTTTGGGACTAGCGGCAACGGGGAGCAGTTCTTC. Translating gives CATSGKFGTSGNGEQFF.

This clonotype has more than one count but fewer than ten. CDR3 nucleotides: TGTGCCAGCAGCTTATACCCTAGCGGATATTACGATGAGCAGTTCTTC. It specifies CASSLYPSGYYDEQFF. The gene calls are TRBV5-5 and TRBJ2-1, with TRBD2 identical over 7 bases. Trimming at V came to 2 bases and at J to 8 bases, leaving 13 bases not matched to a gene. Germline V gives CDR1 SGHKS, CDR2 YYEKEE (reference sequence). The CDR3 is made up of 16 amino acids.

A remark on this clonotype: Just one base apart from a much larger clone, this may be a read error. The rearrangement uses TRBV19 and TRBJ1-2; D perhaps matches TRBD1 (5 bases). The germline CDR1 and CDR2 sequences are LNHDA and SQIVND (reference sequence). The CDR3 extends over 15 amino acids. V was shortened by 5 bases and J by 4 bases, with 17 bases between the two germline ends. In nucleotides, the CDR3 is TGTGCCAGTAGTCCCGACAGATTTGACCTCTATGGCTACACCTTC. Its translation: CASSPDRFDLYGYTF. Looking up the rest from reference TRBV19 and TRBJ1-2 gives the full variable domain: DGGITQSPKYLFRKEGQNVTLSCEQNLNHDAMYWYRQDPGQGLRLIYYSQIVNDFQKGDIAEGYSVSREKKESFPLTVTSAQKNPTAFYLCASSPDRFDLYGYTFGSGTRLTVV.

This clonotype was seen many times. The chain combines TRBV12-3 or TRBV12-4 with TRBJ1-1; the match to TRBD1 covers 9 bases. This CDR3 comprises 17 residues. With V trimmed by 7 bases and J by 3 bases, 15 bases remained unmatched. CDR3 sequence: CASTTSRDREWYTEAFF. The CDR3 nucleotides are TGTGCCAGCACCACGTCCCGGGACAGGGAATGGTACACTGAAGCTTTCTTT.

The table lists this clonotype with many counts. This chain links TRBV19 with TRBJ1-3; 8 bases match TRBD1. V dropped 6 bases and J dropped 0; count of bases not matched to a gene: 4. Germline V gene data show CDR1 as LNHDA and CDR2 as SQIVND (reference sequence). This CDR3 is 15 amino acids long. CDR3 in DNA: TGTGCCAGTAGGGCCGGGACAGGCTCTGGAAACACCATATATTTT. This gives the protein CASRAGTGSGNTIYF.

This clonotype has at least ten counts. This chain joins TRBV12-5 and TRBJ2-1; 7 bases match TRBD1. Trimming removed 2 bases from V and 13 bases from J; junction bases left unmatched: 11. CDR3 length: 14 amino acids. Germline lookup yields CDR1 LGHNT and CDR2 FRNRAP. This CDR3 reads CASGLPPEGGKQFF. CDR3 nucleotide sequence: TGTGCTAGTGGTTTGCCTCCTGAAGGGGGCAAACAGTTCTTC.

This clonotype has just a few counts. CDR3 sequence: CASSKGSGKRPKQFF. The CDR3 region has the DNA TGTGCCAGCAGCAAGGGAAGCGGGAAGCGACCTAAGCAGTTCTTC. The rearrangement links TRBV3-1 to TRBJ2-1, with 7 bases that match TRBD2. The junction had 15 bases not matched to a gene; V was cut back by 5 bases and J by 11 bases. Germline values: CDR1 LGHDT, CDR2 YNNKEL (reference sequence). The CDR3 has 15 amino acids.

This clonotype was found many times. The CDR3 nucleotides read TGTGCCAGCATGGGACTAGCGGGATACGAGCAGTACTTC. Its translation: CASMGLAGYEQYF. The V gene is TRBV6-2 or TRBV6-3, the J gene TRBJ2-7; 13 bases are shared with TRBD2. V was pared by 7 bases and J by 4 bases, with 1 base of the junction left unmatched. Germline-derived CDR1 and CDR2 are MNHEY and SVGEGT. This CDR3 has 13 amino acids.

This clonotype has ten or more counts. The chain combines TRBV12-3 or TRBV12-4 with TRBJ2-1, with unresolved D. The germline V and J ends were trimmed by 0 bases and 6 bases, with 3 bases remaining between them. The CDR3 runs to 12 residues. The CDR3 loop reads CASSLAFNEQFF. CDR3 sequence (DNA): TGTGCCAGCAGTTTAGCGTTCAATGAGCAGTTCTTC.

This clonotype was picked up many times. The gene calls are TRBV20-1 and TRBJ2-7, with 7 bases identical to TRBD2. Germline-derived CDR1 and CDR2 are DFQATT and SNEGSKA (reference sequence). The CDR3 runs to 17 residues. V was clipped by 4 bases and J by 2 bases; unmatched bases: 17. CDR3 sequence reads: CSATFPGGRKGAYEQYF. CDR3 bases: TGCAGTGCTACCTTTCCTGGCGGGAGAAAGGGAGCCTACGAGCAGTACTTC.

This clonotype appeared a few times. The CDR3, as DNA: TGTGCCAGCAGCTTAGGTCTAGAGGGGGTCGGCCAGCCCCAGCATTTT. Encoded protein: CASSLGLEGVGQPQHF. V is TRBV11-2 and J is TRBJ1-5; perhaps TRBD1 as D (6 bases). This CDR3 contains 16 residues. V was cut by 1 base and J by 7 bases, with 17 bases left in between. Germline CDR1 reads SGHAT; CDR2 reads FQNNGV. Together with reference TRBV11-2 and TRBJ1-5, the CDR3 gives the full variable domain: EAGVAQSPRYKIIEKRQSVAFWCNPISGHATLYWYQQILGQGPKLLIQFQNNGVVDDSQLPKDRFSAERLKGVDSTLKIQPAKLEDSAVYLCASSLGLEGVGQPQHFGDGTRLSIL.

In this sample, this clonotype turned up many times. The chain combines TRBV19 with TRBJ1-4; weak D call: TRBD1 (5 bases). V was clipped by 6 bases and J by 0 bases, with 11 bases between them. The CDR3 spans 15 residues. Germline lookup yields CDR1 LNHDA and CDR2 SQIVND (reference sequence). The CDR3 bases are TGTGCCAGTAGCACCGGGGGTGCAACTAATGAAAAACTGTTTTTT. It translates to CASSTGGATNEKLFF.

In this sample, this clonotype turned up many times. This rearrangement joins TRBV11-2 to TRBJ1-2; maybe TRBD1 (5 bases). CDR1 and CDR2 (germline): SGHAT, FQNNGV. This CDR3 region has 13 residues. V lost 5 bases, J lost 8 bases, and 15 bases lay in between. The CDR3: CASSQQALQGYTF. CDR3 DNA sequence: TGTGCCAGCAGCCAACAGGCCTTACAAGGCTACACCTTC.

The chain combines TRBV6-1 with TRBJ2-1; no reliable D call. Germline assignment: CDR1 MNHNS and CDR2 SASEGT. The CDR3 consists of 13 residues. The V gene lost 7 bases and the J gene lost 2 bases, with 9 bases spanning the gap. The CDR3 is CASTAGPYNEQFF. CDR3 coding DNA: TGTGCCAGCACGGCAGGACCCTACAATGAGCAGTTCTTC.